Shown below are 18 T cell receptor beta chains from a single sample sequenced in a study of T cells in localized non-small cell lung cancer. TCRdb keeps only in-frame clones here, not all; method: immunoSEQ multiplex PCR. The sample holds 10,000 to 13,000 clones; less than 60% are singletons and the top ten take about 4.3%. Specimen: lymph node tissue, collected before any cancer treatment. The receptors shown here come from a woman aged 35 to 69 with stage II squamous cell lung carcinoma.

The V and J genes are TRBV6-7 and TRBJ1-1; weak D call: TRBD1 (5 bases). TRBV6-7 is filed as an ORF, its function uncertain. V shed 4 bases and J shed 1 base, with 7 bases lying between them. CDR3 length: 13 residues. The DNA for the CDR3 is TGTGCCAGCAGTTTCACAGGGAACACTGAAGCTTTCTTT. It translates to CASSFTGNTEAFF.

CDR3 DNA sequence: TGTGCCAGCAGGGCCACGGCGTCCCCTATCGAGCAGTACTTC. Translated, it gives CASRATASPIEQYF. The chain recombines TRBV9 with TRBJ2-7; D call uncertain. Germline-derived CDR1 and CDR2 are SGDLS and YYNGEE. The V end lost 5 bases, the J end lost 6 bases, and 18 bases lay between the germline ends. There are 14 residues in the CDR3.

The chain combines TRBV28 with TRBJ1-5, with D perhaps TRBD1 (5 bases). CDR3 length: 15 residues. Germline V lookup: CDR1 MDHEN, CDR2 SYDVKM. The V gene lost 6 bases and the J gene lost 3 bases, with 15 bases spanning the gap. The CDR3 DNA sequence: TGTGCCAGCAGACCCGGGGGGGGGATCAATCAGCCCCAGCATTTT. Translated, it gives CASRPGGGINQPQHF. Using reference TRBV28 and TRBJ1-5 for the parts outside the CDR3, the full variable domain is DVKVTQSSRYLVKRTGEKVFLECVQDMDHENMFWYRQDPGLGLRLIYFSYDVKMKEKGDIPEGYSVSREKKERFSLILESASTNQTSMYLCASRPGGGINQPQHFGDGTRLSIL.

This clone was counted between two and nine times. The chain is built from TRBV6-8 and TRBJ2-7; possible D gene TRBD2, 5 bases. The CDR3 sequence is 14 residues long. In germline, CDR1 is MNHGY, CDR2 SAAAGT. V was shortened by 6 bases and J by 7 bases, with 19 bases between the two germline ends. The CDR3, as DNA: TGTGCCAGCAGCACTGGAACCGGGGATCGAGAGCAGTACTTC. Protein product: CASSTGTGDREQYF.

The rearrangement uses TRBV14 and TRBJ2-7, with D hard to call. This CDR3 spans 13 amino acids. Between the trimmed V and J ends, which lost 1 base and 6 bases, there was a span of 10 bases. The germline V gene has CDR1 SGHDN and CDR2 FVKESK. The chain's CDR3 is CASSQAKMAEQYF. As DNA, the CDR3 is TGTGCCAGCAGCCAAGCAAAGATGGCCGAGCAGTACTTC.

CDR3 residues: CASKAGNNEKLFF. Written as DNA, the CDR3 is TGTGCCAGCAAGGCAGGGAATAATGAAAAACTGTTTTTT. The chain recombines TRBV27 with TRBJ1-4; weak D call: TRBD1 (5 bases). Germline values: CDR1 MNHEY, CDR2 SMNVEV (reference sequence). V was shortened by 7 bases and J by 4 bases, with 10 bases between the two germline ends. The CDR3 is 13 residues long.

The chain recombines TRBV28 with TRBJ1-1; no firm D call. The CDR3 covers 14 residues. Germline values: CDR1 MDHEN, CDR2 SYDVKM. The ends were cut back, 3 bases at V and 4 bases at J, with 12 bases in the middle. CDR3 DNA: TGTGCCAGCAGTTTGGGTGTAAAGGGCACTGAAGCTTTCTTT. Amino acid sequence: CASSLGVKGTEAFF.

The V gene is TRBV1, the J gene TRBJ2-7; the DNA was not compared with TRBD2, the D call given in the table. TRBV1 is deemed a pseudogene. The CDR3 runs 13 residues. The CDR3 spells CTSSPSGSYEQYF. The DNA for the CDR3 is TGCACCAGCAGCCCTAGCGGGAGCTACGAGCAGTACTTC.

The DNA for the CDR3 is TGTGCCAGCAGCGTCGATGGAGCGGGGGAGCAGTTCTTC. Protein: CASSVDGAGEQFF. The chain uses TRBV9 and TRBJ2-1; 7 nucleotides match TRBD2. J gave up 10 bases and V 2 bases, and 6 bases lay outside the gene matches. Germline loops: CDR1 SGDLS, CDR2 YYNGEE. This CDR3 contains 13 residues. The whole variable domain, remainder taken from reference TRBV9 and TRBJ2-1, is DSGVTQTPKHLITATGQRVTLRCSPRSGDLSVYWYQQSLDQGLQFLIQYYNGEERAKGNILERFSAQQFPDLHSELNLSSLELGDSALYFCASSVDGAGEQFFGPGTRLTVL.

The CDR3 DNA reads TGTGCCAGCAGCGTAGGAACATTCAAAGAGACCCAGTACTTC. Translated, it gives CASSVGTFKETQYF. The rearrangement joins TRBV9 to TRBJ2-5, with no clear D. The CDR3 contains 14 residues. V was cut by 0 bases and J by 3 bases, with 9 bases left in between. Germline V gene lookup returns CDR1 SGDLS and CDR2 YYNGEE.

This chain joins TRBV9 and TRBJ2-2; possible D gene TRBD2, 5 bases. The length of the CDR3 is 14 residues. Trimming removed 5 bases at V and 5 bases at J, with 13 bases between. CDR1 and CDR2 from the germline V gene are SGDLS and YYNGEE. The CDR3 is CASRGSFRTGELFF. The DNA for the CDR3 is TGTGCCAGCAGGGGGAGTTTTAGGACCGGGGAGCTGTTTTTT.

The J gene is TRBJ1-6, the V gene TRBV6-8; D is possibly TRBD1 (5 bases). This CDR3 contains 12 residues. Trimming stripped 7 bases from V and 8 bases from J, with 9 bases between. CDR1 is MNHGY, CDR2 SAAAGT, per germline. In DNA form, the CDR3 reads TGTGCCAGCACTGGAGGGGATTCACCCCTCCACTTT. It is translated as CASTGGDSPLHF.

There are a few counts of this clone. The rearrangement uses TRBV6-8 and TRBJ2-2, with 7 bases fitting TRBD1. V trimming: 2 bases; J trimming: 1 base; junction bases outside the gene matches: 1. The CDR3 covers 15 residues. CDR1 and CDR2 from the germline V gene are MNHGY and SAAAGT. CDR3 in DNA: TGTGCCAGCAGTTACCGACAGGGGAACACCGGGGAGCTGTTTTTT. It is translated as CASSYRQGNTGELFF.

As for this clone: At one end the junction does not follow the germline gene, possibly because of a read error. This chain connects TRBV10-2 to TRBJ2-3; no definite D call. The germline V gene has CDR1 WSHSY and CDR2 SAAADI. The CDR3 is 13 residues long. The CDR3, as DNA: TGCGCCAGCAGCCCGGGCAGCAGAGATACGCAGTATTTT. This encodes CASSPGSRDTQYF.

The chain employs TRBV19 and TRBJ1-2; TRBD1 agrees at 8 bases. Per the germline V gene, CDR1 is LNHDA and CDR2 is SQIVND (reference sequence). Trimming cost V 4 bases and J 3 bases; bases outside gene matches: 4. The CDR3 consists of 14 residues. The CDR3: CASSRPGGDYGYTF. The CDR3 DNA is TGTGCCAGTAGTAGGCCAGGGGGCGACTATGGCTACACCTTC.

This clone showed up many times. V gene TRBV11-3 combines with J gene TRBJ2-3; D might be TRBD1 or TRBD2, each matching 5 bases. The CDR3 is made up of 17 amino acids. Germline V lookup: CDR1 SGHNT, CDR2 YENEEA. Trimming took off 2 bases at V and 3 bases at J, with 18 bases between the two ends. CDR3 sequence (DNA): TGTGCCAGCAGCTTACCCCTTCCGGGCAGGGAGACAGATACGCAGTATTTT. It specifies CASSLPLPGRETDTQYF.

This clone was seen more than once but under ten times. The CDR3 DNA follows: TGTGCCAGCAGCCAATTGTCTCGGGGGCGGAACTATGGCTACACCTTC. It is translated as CASSQLSRGRNYGYTF. The chain uses TRBV11-3 and TRBJ1-2, with D possibly being TRBD1 (6 bases). This CDR3 comprises 16 residues. Per germline, CDR1 SGHNT and CDR2 YENEEA. The V and J ends lost 5 bases and 2 bases respectively, with 18 bases between them.

This chain links TRBV11-3 with TRBJ2-5, with a possible D match to TRBD2 (5 bases). V was trimmed by 3 bases and J by 1 base, leaving 12 bases between them. Germline-derived CDR1 and CDR2 are SGHNT and YENEEA. The CDR3 length is 15 residues. CDR3 loop: CASSLVSGVQETQYF. The CDR3 DNA reads TGTGCCAGCAGCTTGGTGTCCGGGGTCCAAGAGACCCAGTACTTC.